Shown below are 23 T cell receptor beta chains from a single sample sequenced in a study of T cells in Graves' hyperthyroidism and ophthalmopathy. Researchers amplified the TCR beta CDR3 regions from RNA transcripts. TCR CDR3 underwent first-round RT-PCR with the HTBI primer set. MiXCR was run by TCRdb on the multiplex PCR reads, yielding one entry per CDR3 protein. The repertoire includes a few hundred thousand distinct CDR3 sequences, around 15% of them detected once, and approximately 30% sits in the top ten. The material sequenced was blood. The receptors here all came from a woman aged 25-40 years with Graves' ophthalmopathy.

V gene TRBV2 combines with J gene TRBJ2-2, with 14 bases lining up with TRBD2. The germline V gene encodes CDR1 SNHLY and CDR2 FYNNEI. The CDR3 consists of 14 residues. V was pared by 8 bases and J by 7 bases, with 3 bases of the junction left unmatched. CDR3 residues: CASGGTSGSGELFF. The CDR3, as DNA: TGTGCCAGCGGGGGGACTAGCGGGAGCGGGGAGCTGTTTTTT.

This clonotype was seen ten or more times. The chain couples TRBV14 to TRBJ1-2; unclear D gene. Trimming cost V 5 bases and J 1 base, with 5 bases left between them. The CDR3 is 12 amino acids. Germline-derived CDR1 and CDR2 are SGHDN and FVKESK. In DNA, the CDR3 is TGTGCCAGCAGCGGTAGTAACTATGGCTACACCTTC. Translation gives CASSGSNYGYTF.

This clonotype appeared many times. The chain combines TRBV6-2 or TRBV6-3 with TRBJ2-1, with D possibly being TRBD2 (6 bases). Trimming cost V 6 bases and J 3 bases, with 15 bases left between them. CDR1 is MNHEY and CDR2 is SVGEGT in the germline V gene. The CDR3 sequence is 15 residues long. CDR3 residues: CASREMRGFYNEQFF. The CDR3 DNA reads TGTGCCAGCAGAGAGATGCGGGGATTCTACAATGAGCAGTTCTTC.

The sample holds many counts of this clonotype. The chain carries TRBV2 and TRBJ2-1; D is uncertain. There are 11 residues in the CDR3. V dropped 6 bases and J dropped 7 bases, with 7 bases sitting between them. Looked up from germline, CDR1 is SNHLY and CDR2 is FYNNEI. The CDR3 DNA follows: TGTGCCAGCAGCAAGAGTAATGAGCAGTTCTTC. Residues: CASSKSNEQFF.

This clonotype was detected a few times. This CDR3 is CASSQGYSLETQYF. In nucleotides, the CDR3 is TGCGCCAGCAGCCAAGGGTATAGTCTGGAGACCCAGTACTTC. The J gene is TRBJ2-5, the V gene TRBV4-3; D remains unclear. The CDR3 extends over 14 amino acids. CDR1 is LGHNA and CDR2 is YSLEER in the germline V gene. The V and J ends lost 1 base and 5 bases respectively, with 11 bases between them.

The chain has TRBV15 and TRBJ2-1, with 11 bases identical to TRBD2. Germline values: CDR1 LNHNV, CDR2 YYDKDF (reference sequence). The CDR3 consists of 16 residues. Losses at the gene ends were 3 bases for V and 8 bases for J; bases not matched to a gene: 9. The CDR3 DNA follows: TGTGCCACCAGCAGTAGCAATAGCGGGAGGGTCTATGAGCAGTTCTTC. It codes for CATSSSNSGRVYEQFF.

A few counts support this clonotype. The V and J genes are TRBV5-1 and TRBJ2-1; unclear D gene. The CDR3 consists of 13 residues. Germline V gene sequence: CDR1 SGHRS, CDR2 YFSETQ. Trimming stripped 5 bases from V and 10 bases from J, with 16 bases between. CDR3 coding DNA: TGCGCCAGCAGTTACGGGCTCACGGAAGAGCAGTTCTTC. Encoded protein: CASSYGLTEEQFF. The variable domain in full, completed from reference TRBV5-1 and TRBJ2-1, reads KAGVTQTPRYLIKTRGQQVTLSCSPISGHRSVSWYQQTPGQGLQFLFEYFSETQRNKGNFPGRFSGRQFSNSRSEMNVSTLELGDSALYLCASSYGLTEEQFFGPGTRLTVL.

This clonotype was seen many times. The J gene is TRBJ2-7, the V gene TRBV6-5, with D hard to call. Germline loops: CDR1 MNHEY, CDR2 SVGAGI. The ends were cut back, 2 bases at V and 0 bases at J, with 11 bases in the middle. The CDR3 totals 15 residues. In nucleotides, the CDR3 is TGTGCCAGCAGTTACACCCGAGGCAACTCCTACGAGCAGTACTTC. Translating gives CASSYTRGNSYEQYF.

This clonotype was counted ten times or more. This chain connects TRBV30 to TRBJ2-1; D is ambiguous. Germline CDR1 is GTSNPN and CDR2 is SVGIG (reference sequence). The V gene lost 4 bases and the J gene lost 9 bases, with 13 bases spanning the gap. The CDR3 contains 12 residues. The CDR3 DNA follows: TGTGCCTGGACCCTATCCGTGAGTGAGCAGTTCTTC. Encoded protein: CAWTLSVSEQFF.

The CDR3 reads CSVAPGIAKNIQYF. CDR3 DNA sequence: TGCAGCGTTGCCCCAGGGATAGCCAAAAACATTCAGTACTTC. This sequence joins TRBV29-1 and TRBJ2-4; D may be TRBD1 (5 bases). CDR1 is SQVTM and CDR2 is ANQGSEA in the germline V gene. The CDR3 length is 14 residues. V was shortened by 4 bases and J by 0 bases, with 10 bases between the two germline ends.

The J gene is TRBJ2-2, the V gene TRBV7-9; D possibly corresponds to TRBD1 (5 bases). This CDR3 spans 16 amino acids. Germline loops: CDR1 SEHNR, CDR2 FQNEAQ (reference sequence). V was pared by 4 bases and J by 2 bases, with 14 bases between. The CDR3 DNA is TGTGCCAGCAGCTGGGGTGGGGCAGCTAACACCGGGGAGCTGTTTTTT. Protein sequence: CASSWGGAANTGELFF. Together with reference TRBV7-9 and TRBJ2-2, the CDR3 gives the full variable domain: DTGVSQNPRHKITKRGQNVTFRCDPISEHNRLYWYRQTLGQGPEFLTYFQNEAQLEKSRLLSDRFSAERPKGSFSTLEIQRTEQGDSAMYLCASSWGGAANTGELFFGEGSRLTVL.

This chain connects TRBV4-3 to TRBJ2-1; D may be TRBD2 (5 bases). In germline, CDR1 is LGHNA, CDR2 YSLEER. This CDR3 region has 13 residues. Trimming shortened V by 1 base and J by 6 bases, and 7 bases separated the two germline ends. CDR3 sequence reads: CASSQGTFNEQFF. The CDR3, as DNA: TGCGCCAGCAGCCAAGGGACTTTCAATGAGCAGTTCTTC.

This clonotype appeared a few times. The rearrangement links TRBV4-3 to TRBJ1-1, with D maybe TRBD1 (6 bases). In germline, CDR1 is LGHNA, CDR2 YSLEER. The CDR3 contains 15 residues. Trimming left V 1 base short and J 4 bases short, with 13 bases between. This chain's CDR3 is CASSQAVGGFTEAFF. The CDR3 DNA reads TGCGCCAGCAGCCAAGCGGTAGGGGGGTTCACTGAAGCTTTCTTT.

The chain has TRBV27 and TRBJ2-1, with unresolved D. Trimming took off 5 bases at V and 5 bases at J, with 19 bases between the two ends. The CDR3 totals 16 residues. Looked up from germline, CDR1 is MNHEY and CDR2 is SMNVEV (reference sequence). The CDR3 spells CASSPELGDGNNEQFF. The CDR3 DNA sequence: TGTGCCAGCAGTCCAGAGTTAGGCGATGGGAACAATGAGCAGTTCTTC.

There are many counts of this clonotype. This CDR3 reads CASSDWTESVQYF. The CDR3 DNA reads TGTGCCAGCAGCGATTGGACGGAGTCAGTTCAGTACTTC. The chain is built from TRBV9 and TRBJ2-7; no definite D call. The CDR3 consists of 13 residues. V was shortened by 3 bases and J by 10 bases, with 17 bases between the two germline ends. Germline values: CDR1 SGDLS, CDR2 YYNGEE. Complete variable domain (other parts from reference TRBV9 and TRBJ2-7): DSGVTQTPKHLITATGQRVTLRCSPRSGDLSVYWYQQSLDQGLQFLIQYYNGEERAKGNILERFSAQQFPDLHSELNLSSLELGDSALYFCASSDWTESVQYFGPGTRLTVT.

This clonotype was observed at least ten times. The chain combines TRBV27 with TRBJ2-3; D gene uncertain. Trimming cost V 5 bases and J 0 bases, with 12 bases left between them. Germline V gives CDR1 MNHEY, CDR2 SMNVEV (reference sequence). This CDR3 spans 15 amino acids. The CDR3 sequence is CASSPGVVSTDTQYF. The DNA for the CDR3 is TGTGCCAGCAGTCCCGGAGTGGTTAGCACAGATACGCAGTATTTT.

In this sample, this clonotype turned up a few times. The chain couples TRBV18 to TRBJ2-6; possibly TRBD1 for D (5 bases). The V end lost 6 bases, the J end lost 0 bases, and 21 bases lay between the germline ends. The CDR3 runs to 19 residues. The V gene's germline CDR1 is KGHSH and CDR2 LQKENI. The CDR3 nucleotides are TGTGCCAGCTCCCCATTCAAGGCCAGGGTGAACTCTGGGGCCAACGTCCTGACTTTC. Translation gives CASSPFKARVNSGANVLTF. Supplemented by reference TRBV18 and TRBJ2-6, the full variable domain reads NAGVMQNPRHLVRRRGQEARLRCSPMKGHSHVYWYRQLPEEGLKFMVYLQKENIIDESGMPKERFSAEFPKEGPSILRIQQVVRGDSAAYFCASSPFKARVNSGANVLTFGAGSRLTVL.

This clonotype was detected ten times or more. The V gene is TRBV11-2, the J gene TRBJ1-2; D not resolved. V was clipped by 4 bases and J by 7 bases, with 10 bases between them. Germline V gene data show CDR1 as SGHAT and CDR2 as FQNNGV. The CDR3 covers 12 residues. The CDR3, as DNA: TGTGCCAGCAGCTCAACCGGGATTGGCTACACCTTC. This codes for CASSSTGIGYTF.

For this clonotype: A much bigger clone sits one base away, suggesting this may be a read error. The CDR3, as DNA: TGTGCCAGAAGTTCCCTGACAGGGAAGTACGAGCAGTACTTC. This translates into CARSSLTGKYEQYF. This chain uses TRBV27 with TRBJ2-7; 7 bases are a match to TRBD1. The CDR3 length is 14 residues. Germline loops: CDR1 MNHEY, CDR2 SMNVEV (reference sequence).

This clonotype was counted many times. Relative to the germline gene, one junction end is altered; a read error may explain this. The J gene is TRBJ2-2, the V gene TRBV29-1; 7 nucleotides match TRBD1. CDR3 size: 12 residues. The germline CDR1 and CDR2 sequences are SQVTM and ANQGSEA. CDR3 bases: TGCAGCGTCGAAGGACAGGTCGGGGAGCTGTTTTTT. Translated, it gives CSVEGQVGELFF.

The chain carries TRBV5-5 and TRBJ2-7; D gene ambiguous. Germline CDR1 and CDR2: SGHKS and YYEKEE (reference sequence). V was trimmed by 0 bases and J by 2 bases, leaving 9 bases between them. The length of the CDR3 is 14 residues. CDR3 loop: CASSLGEFAYEQYF. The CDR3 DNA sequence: TGTGCCAGCAGCTTGGGCGAGTTCGCCTACGAGCAGTACTTC.

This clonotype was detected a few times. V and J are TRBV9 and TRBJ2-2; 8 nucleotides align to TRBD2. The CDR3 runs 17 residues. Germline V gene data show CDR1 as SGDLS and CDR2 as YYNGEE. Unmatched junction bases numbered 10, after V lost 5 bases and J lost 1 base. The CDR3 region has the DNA TGTGCCAGCAGTGGCGGGAGGCTCCGAGGGAACACCGGGGAGCTGTTTTTT. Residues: CASSGGRLRGNTGELFF.

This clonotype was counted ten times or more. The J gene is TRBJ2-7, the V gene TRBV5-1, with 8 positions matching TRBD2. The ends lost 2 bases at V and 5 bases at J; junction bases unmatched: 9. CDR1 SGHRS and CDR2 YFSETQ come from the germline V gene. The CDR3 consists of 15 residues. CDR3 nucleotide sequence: TGCGCCAGCAGCTTCGAGACTAGCGAGGGTCACGAGCAGTACTTC. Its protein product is CASSFETSEGHEQYF.